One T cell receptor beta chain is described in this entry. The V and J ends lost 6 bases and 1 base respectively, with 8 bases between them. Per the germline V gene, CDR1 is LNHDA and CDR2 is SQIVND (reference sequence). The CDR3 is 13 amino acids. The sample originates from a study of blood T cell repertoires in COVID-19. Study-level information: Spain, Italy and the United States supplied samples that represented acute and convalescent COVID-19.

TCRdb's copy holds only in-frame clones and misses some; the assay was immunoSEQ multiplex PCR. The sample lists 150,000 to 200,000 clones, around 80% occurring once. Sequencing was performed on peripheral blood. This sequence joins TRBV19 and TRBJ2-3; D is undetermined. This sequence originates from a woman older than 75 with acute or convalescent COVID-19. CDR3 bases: TGTGCCAGTAGCTTCTTTCGCACAGATACGCAGTATTTT. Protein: CASSFFRTDTQYF.